What follows are 2 T cell receptor beta chains derived from one specimen sequenced in a study of blood T cell repertoires in COVID-19 (dated by TCRdb to the early 2020s). Library preparation used the immunoSEQ multiplex PCR assay. TCRdb re-hosts the immuneACCESS table, in-frame sequences only. Its copies lack some clones; in the studies checked, an unresolved V gene accounts for under half of them, and the cause for the rest is not known. The sample includes 300,000 to 350,000 clones, with approximately 91% observed a single time. About 6.7% of the sample is in the top ten clones. Sequenced material: peripheral blood. Source of these receptors: a woman aged 70-85 years with COVID-19, enrolled during active disease.

This clone turned up a few times. The chain uses TRBV27 and TRBJ2-3, with 8 positions matching TRBD2. Trimming at V came to 6 bases and at J to 4 bases, leaving 12 bases not matched to a gene. The CDR3 extends over 16 amino acids. CDR1 is MNHEY, CDR2 SMNVEV, per germline (reference sequence). The CDR3 spells CASSAGLASYADTQYF. The CDR3 bases are TGTGCCAGCAGCGCAGGACTAGCATCATACGCAGATACGCAGTATTTT.

This clone was seen a few times. The chain employs TRBV6-5 and TRBJ1-6, with D unclear. The CDR3 covers 14 residues. Trimming shortened V by 7 bases and J by 1 base, and 8 bases separated the two germline ends. The germline V gene has CDR1 MNHEY and CDR2 SVGAGI. The CDR3 spells CASMSRSYNSPLHF. The CDR3 DNA reads as TGTGCCAGCATGAGCAGGTCCTATAATTCACCCCTCCACTTT.